The clone carrying this T cell receptor (beta chain) is a singleton in its sample. This entry belongs to a study of blood T cell repertoires in COVID-19. The age range of participants was 18 to 89 years, with residence in some 25 US areas. Donors were grouped by their self-reported clinical history. V was pared by 7 bases and J by 7 bases, with 16 bases between. In germline, CDR1 is LNHDA, CDR2 SQIVND (reference sequence). The length of the CDR3 is 14 residues. Study processing details: Estimation of nucleated cell counts was performed using reference gene primer amplification. Clones were read by immunoSEQ multiplex PCR, and TCRdb kept only the in-frame ones, dropping some. V and J calls and clone size are copied from that table; D and trimming were computed from the DNA. The sample carries 310,000 or so clones, around 90% recorded once.

The TCR sequence derives from a woman between 18 and 29 years old with acute COVID-19. Sequenced material: PBMCs or T cells enriched from blood (not recorded which). This chain uses TRBV19 with TRBJ2-2; weak D call: TRBD2 (5 bases). The CDR3 DNA sequence: TGTGCCAGTAAGTCCCGCCGGGATTTCGGGGAGCTGTTTTTT. This sequence encodes CASKSRRDFGELFF.